The 27 T cell receptor beta chains below come from one sample, sequenced in a study of CD8+ T cells in alopecia areata. Following RNA extraction, reverse transcription yielded cDNA that acted as the sequencing template. Clones were read by immunoSEQ multiplex PCR, and TCRdb kept only the in-frame ones, dropping some. The repertoire holds over 60,000 clones, around 46% seen once, with about 20% in the top ten. Treatment specified: oral pan-JAK inhibitor, 5-10 mg twice daily. The sequences come from CD8+ T cells sorted from blood, collected around week 36, from a patient treated with tofacitinib. The origin of the receptors is a human donor with alopecia areata.

This chain connects TRBV6-6 to TRBJ1-2; 9 nucleotides line up with TRBD1. Germline assignment: CDR1 MNHNY and CDR2 SVGAGI (reference sequence). CDR3 length equals 14 residues. The junction had 4 bases not matched to a gene; V was cut back by 6 bases and J by 2 bases. In DNA, the CDR3 is TGTGCCAGCAGCTTCGGACAGGGGAACTATGGCTACACCTTC. Protein: CASSFGQGNYGYTF.

This clone was counted a few times. The J gene is TRBJ2-3, the V gene TRBV4-1, with no clear D. Germline lookup yields CDR1 MGHRA and CDR2 YSYEKL. Trimming cost V 0 bases and J 6 bases, with 16 bases left between them. This CDR3 has 16 amino acids. The DNA of the CDR3 is TGCGCCAGCAGCCAAGATCGCGGAAGGGTGGGCGATACGCAGTATTTT. It codes for CASSQDRGRVGDTQYF.

The J gene is TRBJ1-2, the V gene TRBV7-9, with a possible D match to TRBD1 (5 bases). Germline values: CDR1 SEHNR, CDR2 FQNEAQ (reference sequence). V lost 5 bases, J lost 3 bases, and 25 bases lay in between. This CDR3 has 18 amino acids. The CDR3 DNA follows: TGTGCCAGCAGCCACCACAACGGGGCCTTCAGCAAAGACTATGGCTACACCTTC. Residues: CASSHHNGAFSKDYGYTF.

This clone occurred a few times. The CDR3 nucleotides read TGCAGCTGCGGGCGGGAGAACACTGAAGCTTTCTTT. This encodes CSCGRENTEAFF. The V gene is TRBV29-1, the J gene TRBJ1-1, with D hard to call. Germline CDR1 SQVTM, CDR2 ANQGSEA. This CDR3 spans 12 amino acids. V was trimmed by 8 bases and J by 1 base, leaving 11 bases between them.

CDR3 coding DNA: TGTGCCAGCAGTTACTCCAGGGTGCCCACTGAAGCTTTCTTT. This translates into CASSYSRVPTEAFF. This chain connects TRBV6-5 to TRBJ1-1; D may be TRBD1 (5 bases). Germline values: CDR1 MNHEY, CDR2 SVGAGI. This CDR3 is 14 amino acids long. Trimming cost V 0 bases and J 4 bases, with 9 bases left between them.

This clone is categorized as medium-sized. This rearrangement joins TRBV11-2 to TRBJ1-2, with D unclear. CDR1 is SGHAT, CDR2 FQNNGV, per germline. The CDR3 contains 16 residues. V was shortened by 4 bases and J by 2 bases, with 17 bases between the two germline ends. The CDR3: CASSWSKTARNYGYTF. The CDR3 DNA sequence: TGTGCCAGCAGCTGGAGCAAGACTGCCAGGAACTATGGCTACACCTTC.

This clone has just a few counts. An end of the junction differs from the germline gene, which may be a read error. Written as DNA, the CDR3 is TGTGCCAGCAGCTTAGTTAGCTATCAGCCCCAGCATTTT. This sequence encodes CASSLVSYQPQHF. The V gene is TRBV7-8, the J gene TRBJ1-5, with D unclear. The CDR3 spans 13 residues. CDR1 SGHVS and CDR2 FQNEAQ come from the germline V gene.

This clone was found a few times. The genes are TRBV19 and TRBJ2-5; 9 bases fit TRBD1. Germline V lookup: CDR1 LNHDA, CDR2 SQIVND (reference sequence). J gave up 5 bases and V 4 bases, and 5 bases lay outside the gene matches. The CDR3 contains 14 residues. DNA of the CDR3: TGTGCCAGTAGTAGGGGACAGGGTCATGAGACCCAGTACTTC. This encodes CASSRGQGHETQYF.

V gene TRBV7-3 combines with J gene TRBJ2-7, with TRBD1 as a possible D gene (5 bases). Deletions cut 8 bases from V and 5 bases from J, with 16 bases between. CDR3 length equals 13 residues. CDR1 SGHTA and CDR2 FQGTGA come from the germline V gene. CDR3 amino acids: CASSQEPLHEQYF. The CDR3 DNA is TGTGCCAGCTCACAGGAGCCCCTACACGAGCAGTACTTC.

The chain joins TRBV7-2 to TRBJ2-1; 9 nucleotides match TRBD2. CDR1 SGHTA and CDR2 FQGNSA come from the germline V gene. J gave up 8 bases and V 1 base, and 9 bases lay outside the gene matches. CDR3 length equals 16 residues. CDR3: CASSLGLAGLRDEQFF. The CDR3 bases are TGTGCCAGCAGCTTAGGGCTAGCGGGATTGCGGGATGAGCAGTTCTTC.

For this clone: Other DNA sequences in this specimen translate into the identical CDR3. This chain joins TRBV29-1 and TRBJ2-7; 9 bases match TRBD1. The CDR3 loop spans 14 amino acids. The junction had 4 bases not matched to a gene; V was cut back by 4 bases and J by 0 bases. The germline CDR1 and CDR2 sequences are SQVTM and ANQGSEA. For the CDR3, the DNA is TGCAGCGTTGGCGGGACAGGGAGCTCCTACGAGCAGTACTTC. As protein: CSVGGTGSSYEQYF.

The rearrangement uses TRBV29-1 and TRBJ1-1; no definite D call. The CDR3 spans 12 residues. Trimming shortened V by 4 bases and J by 3 bases, and 9 bases separated the two germline ends. CDR1 is SQVTM and CDR2 is ANQGSEA in the germline V gene. The CDR3 coding sequence is TGCAGCGTTGTCGAGGGCCACACTGAAGCTTTCTTT. Its protein product is CSVVEGHTEAFF.

This clone came up a few times. The gene calls are TRBV27 and TRBJ2-7; TRBD2 might be the D (6 bases). The germline gives CDR1 MNHEY, CDR2 SMNVEV (reference sequence). The CDR3 extends over 13 amino acids. Deletions cut 6 bases from V and 6 bases from J, with 15 bases between. Written as DNA, the CDR3 is TGTGCCAGCAGCCTCGGGGGTTCTGGCGAGCAGTACTTC. Its protein is CASSLGGSGEQYF.

This chain joins TRBV6-6 and TRBJ2-1; 8 bases fit TRBD2. Germline V gene sequence: CDR1 MNHNY, CDR2 SVGAGI (reference sequence). The CDR3 runs to 15 residues. V lost 6 bases, J lost 4 bases, and 8 bases stayed unmatched. This CDR3 is CASSPGLERYNEQFF. CDR3 bases: TGTGCCAGCAGCCCGGGACTAGAGCGGTACAATGAGCAGTTCTTC.

This chain joins TRBV7-2 and TRBJ2-7, with 8 nucleotides matching TRBD2. The CDR3 sequence is 14 residues long. V shed 3 bases and J 7 bases; nucleotides not matched to a gene: 8. Germline assignment: CDR1 SGHTA and CDR2 FQGNSA. This chain's CDR3 is CASSFDDSGTEQYF. The CDR3 DNA is TGTGCCAGCAGCTTCGACGATAGCGGGACTGAGCAGTACTTC.

This clone was picked up a small number of times. The chain uses TRBV4-1 and TRBJ1-2; 12 nucleotides match TRBD1. Germline lookup yields CDR1 MGHRA and CDR2 YSYEKL. Germline trimming cut 4 bases from V and 3 bases from J; bases unmatched to any gene: 9. CDR3 length: 17 amino acids. The CDR3 nucleotides read TGCGCCAGCAGCCCGAGGGACAGGGGGCAGGTGGACTATGGCTACACCTTC. Translation: CASSPRDRGQVDYGYTF.

The gene calls are TRBV14 and TRBJ2-5, with 11 bases fitting TRBD2. The CDR3 is made up of 17 amino acids. Germline CDR1 is SGHDN and CDR2 is FVKESK. The V and J ends lost 1 base and 5 bases, in that order; junction bases with no gene match: 9. Here the CDR3 reads CASSQVSSGRSGETQYF. CDR3 DNA: TGTGCCAGCAGCCAAGTGTCTAGCGGGAGGTCGGGGGAGACCCAGTACTTC.

The chain combines TRBV29-1 with TRBJ1-2; 8 nucleotides align to TRBD1. The length of the CDR3 is 11 residues. Unmatched junction bases numbered 1, after V lost 7 bases and J lost 3 bases. Germline values: CDR1 SQVTM, CDR2 ANQGSEA. The CDR3 nucleotides are TGCAGCGGGGGACAGGACTATGGCTACACCTTC. Its translation is CSGGQDYGYTF. The full variable domain, rest sourced from reference TRBV29-1 and TRBJ1-2, is SAVISQKPSRDICQRGTSLTIQCQVDSQVTMMFWYRQQPGQSLTLIATANQGSEATYESGFVIDKFPISRPNLTFSTLTVSNMSPEDSSIYLCSGGQDYGYTFGSGTRLTVV.

The CDR3 DNA reads as TGTGCCAGCAGCGCCGCCGACGTTTATGGCTACACCTTC. Residues: CASSAADVYGYTF. The gene calls are TRBV9 and TRBJ1-2, with unresolved D. The CDR3 extends over 13 amino acids. Germline V CDR1 and CDR2: SGDLS, YYNGEE. The germline V and J ends were trimmed by 3 bases and 5 bases, with 11 bases remaining between them.

This clone has a handful of counts. The chain has TRBV6-1 and TRBJ2-5; D perhaps matches TRBD2 (6 bases). The CDR3 has 11 residues. Germline V CDR1 and CDR2: MNHNS, SASEGT. The V and J ends lost 8 bases and 6 bases respectively, with 10 bases between them. This CDR3 is CASGEVQTQYF. The CDR3 nucleotides are TGTGCCAGCGGGGAGGTGCAGACCCAGTACTTC.

The chain recombines TRBV27 with TRBJ1-5; 9 nucleotides agree with TRBD1. Germline V gives CDR1 MNHEY, CDR2 SMNVEV (reference sequence). V lost 3 bases, J lost 5 bases, and 2 bases stayed unmatched. The CDR3 is made up of 14 amino acids. In DNA, the CDR3 is TGTGCCAGCAGTTTGGGACAGGGCCATCAGCCCCAGCATTTT. Its translation is CASSLGQGHQPQHF.

This clone was seen a handful of times. The chain recombines TRBV28 with TRBJ2-7, with TRBD1 as a possible D gene (5 bases). In germline, CDR1 is MDHEN, CDR2 SYDVKM. CDR3 length equals 13 residues. V was clipped by 3 bases and J by 6 bases, with 12 bases between them. The CDR3 protein is CASSLQRGFEQYF. The CDR3 DNA follows: TGTGCCAGCAGTTTGCAAAGGGGTTTCGAGCAGTACTTC.

This clone was counted only a few times. The chain couples TRBV27 to TRBJ2-7, with TRBD2 matching over 13 bases. Germline CDR1 reads MNHEY; CDR2 reads SMNVEV (reference sequence). There are 15 residues in the CDR3. Trimming took 8 bases from V and 0 from J; bases not matched to a gene: 4. As DNA, the CDR3 is TGTGCCAGCGGACTAGCGGGAGCCCTCTCCTACGAGCAGTACTTC. It is translated as CASGLAGALSYEQYF.

Of note for this clone: Germline is not matched at one junction end, which may reflect a read error. The rearrangement links TRBV29-1 to TRBJ2-7, with D hard to call. The length of the CDR3 is 12 residues. Germline V gene data show CDR1 as SQVTM and CDR2 as ANQGSEA. CDR3 protein: CSVEVSSYEQYF. The CDR3 nucleotides are TGCAGCGTGGAAGTTAGCTCCTACGAGCAGTACTTC.

This chain joins TRBV25-1 and TRBJ2-3; 8 nucleotides line up with TRBD2. CDR3 size: 14 residues. The V and J ends lost 4 bases and 0 bases, in that order; junction bases with no gene match: 0. Germline lookup yields CDR1 MGHDK and CDR2 SYGVNS. The CDR3 DNA sequence: TGTGCCAGCAGTGCTAGCGGGAGCACAGATACGCAGTATTTT. This codes for CASSASGSTDTQYF.

This clone was found a few times. The junction does not match germline at one end; this may be a read error. The CDR3 bases are TGCAGCGCTCCCTGGGAGTATTATGGCCACACCTTC. Encoded protein: CSAPWEYYGHTF. The rearrangement uses TRBV29-1 and TRBJ1-2; no clear D. Per the germline V gene, CDR1 is SQVTM and CDR2 is ANQGSEA. This CDR3 contains 12 residues.

The chain recombines TRBV13 with TRBJ2-3, with 9 bases matching TRBD2. This CDR3 is built from 14 residues. Germline V gene data show CDR1 as PRHDT and CDR2 as FYEKMQ (reference sequence). V lost 4 bases to trimming and J lost 4 bases; unmatched junction nucleotides: 3. For the CDR3, the DNA is TGTGCCAGCAGCTCCTTAGCGGGAGCAGATACGCAGTATTTT. Its translation: CASSSLAGADTQYF.